One and the same sample provided the 27 T cell receptor beta chains below, sequenced in a study of early T cells in non-severe SARS-CoV-2 infection. Each CDR3 protein is one row after TCRdb ran MiXCR on the 5' RACE reads. This table holds 45,000 to 55,000 distinct CDR3 sequences, 11% found once. Source material: whole blood. Source of these receptors: an adult who was a healthcare worker with PCR-confirmed SARS-CoV-2 infection or an uninfected control (not recorded which).

DNA of the CDR3: TGTGCCAGCAGCCGGCTCAGCACAGATACGCAGTATTTT. It translates to CASSRLSTDTQYF. The rearrangement links TRBV5-5 to TRBJ2-3; no firm D call. There are 13 residues in the CDR3. V was clipped by 4 bases and J by 0 bases, with 6 bases between them. The germline gives CDR1 SGHKS, CDR2 YYEKEE (reference sequence).

This clonotype was detected a few times. CDR3 nucleotide sequence: TGTGCCAGCAGCTTAGACCGACTTAGCAATCAGCCCCAGCATTTT. Its protein product is CASSLDRLSNQPQHF. This chain uses TRBV7-2 with TRBJ1-5, with D unresolved. The CDR3 covers 15 residues. Germline CDR1 is SGHTA and CDR2 is FQGNSA. V was shortened by 1 base and J by 0 bases, with 7 bases between the two germline ends. Using reference TRBV7-2 and TRBJ1-5 for the parts outside the CDR3, the full variable domain is GAGVSQSPSNKVTEKGKDVELRCDPISGHTALYWYRQSLGQGLEFLIYFQGNSAPDKSGLPSDRFSAERTGGSVSTLTIQRTQQEDSAVYLCASSLDRLSNQPQHFGDGTRLSIL.

This chain connects TRBV20-1 to TRBJ2-1; 8 bases agree with TRBD2. The CDR3 has 14 residues. With 5 bases clipped from V and 4 bases from J, the junction kept 7 bases outside the gene matches. In germline, CDR1 is DFQATT, CDR2 SNEGSKA (reference sequence). The CDR3 DNA sequence: TGCAGTGCTGCCGCTCGGGAGGGTTACAATGAGCAGTTCTTC. Translating it yields CSAAAREGYNEQFF.

The chain couples TRBV5-1 to TRBJ2-6, with 9 bases identical to TRBD2. Per germline, CDR1 SGHRS and CDR2 YFSETQ. Losses at the gene ends were 0 bases for V and 0 bases for J; bases not matched to a gene: 4. CDR3 length equals 18 residues. Here the CDR3 DNA reads TGCGCCAGCAGCTTGGCTAGCGGGGCCCTCTCTGGGGCCAACGTCCTGACTTTC. As protein: CASSLASGALSGANVLTF.

The V call is TRBV9, the J call TRBJ1-6; weak D call: TRBD1 (5 bases). The CDR3 extends over 15 amino acids. Germline CDR1 reads SGDLS; CDR2 reads YYNGEE. V shed 4 bases and J shed 7 bases, with 15 bases lying between them. The CDR3 loop reads CASSSRPGLNSPLHF. The CDR3 DNA is TGTGCCAGCAGCTCCCGGCCGGGGCTCAATTCACCCCTCCACTTT.

This clonotype was recorded many times. This chain joins TRBV5-1 and TRBJ2-1; 10 nucleotides match TRBD2. CDR1 SGHRS and CDR2 YFSETQ come from the germline V gene. V trimming: 4 bases; J trimming: 10 bases; junction bases outside the gene matches: 11. The CDR3 spans 15 residues. DNA for the CDR3: TGCGCCAGCAGCCAGCGGGAGGGCCAAGGGCGCGAGCAGTTCTTC. It encodes CASSQREGQGREQFF.

The genes are TRBV12-5 and TRBJ2-7; TRBD1 might be the D (6 bases). Germline values: CDR1 LGHNT, CDR2 FRNRAP. The V and J ends lost 2 bases and 4 bases respectively, with 15 bases between them. The CDR3 sequence is 15 residues long. The CDR3 loop reads CASGLPRTVQYEQYF. The CDR3 coding sequence is TGTGCTAGTGGTTTGCCCCGGACAGTACAGTACGAGCAGTACTTC. Full variable domain (missing parts from reference TRBV12-5 and TRBJ2-7): DARVTQTPRHKVTEMGQEVTMRCQPILGHNTVFWYRQTMMQGLELLAYFRNRAPLDDSGMPKDRFSAEMPDATLATLKIQPSEPRDSAVYFCASGLPRTVQYEQYFGPGTRLTVT.

The rearrangement joins TRBV28 to TRBJ2-1; D may be TRBD2 (5 bases). Germline lookup yields CDR1 MDHEN and CDR2 SYDVKM. CDR3 size: 11 residues. CDR3 sequence (DNA): TGTGTCATATCCCGGGGAAATGAGCAGTTCTTC. Its translation: CVISRGNEQFF.

This chain links TRBV4-1 with TRBJ2-3; a weak D match, TRBD2 (6 bases). The germline gives CDR1 MGHRA, CDR2 YSYEKL. The length of the CDR3 is 12 residues. Trimming removed 4 bases at V and 7 bases at J, with 9 bases between. The CDR3 coding sequence is TGCGCCAGCAGCCGGGACTCCCATACGCAGTATTTT. This gives the protein CASSRDSHTQYF.

Only one count was recorded for this clonotype. V and J are TRBV27 and TRBJ2-7, with D possibly matching TRBD2 (5 bases). Trimming cost V 6 bases and J 6 bases, with 24 bases left between them. The CDR3 extends over 16 amino acids. Germline loops: CDR1 MNHEY, CDR2 SMNVEV (reference sequence). The CDR3 sequence is CASSPTPGEPPGEQYF. The CDR3 DNA reads as TGTGCCAGCAGCCCCACCCCCGGGGAGCCCCCTGGCGAGCAGTACTTC.

The chain employs TRBV7-3 and TRBJ2-5; D may be TRBD1 (5 bases). V was pared by 4 bases and J by 5 bases, with 8 bases between. The V gene's germline CDR1 is SGHTA and CDR2 FQGTGA. The CDR3 is 12 amino acids. For the CDR3, the DNA is TGTGCCAGCAGCTCAGGGATGGAGACCCAGTACTTC. It encodes CASSSGMETQYF.

This clonotype was counted at least ten times. J is TRBJ2-7 and V is TRBV2; 10 bases agree with TRBD2. Germline V CDR1 and CDR2: SNHLY, FYNNEI. Trimming removed 7 bases from V and 3 bases from J; junction bases left unmatched: 9. This CDR3 contains 15 residues. The CDR3 spells CASIKEASGSYEQYF. CDR3 DNA sequence: TGTGCCAGCATTAAGGAGGCTAGCGGGAGCTACGAGCAGTACTTC.

This clonotype was detected many times. This sequence joins TRBV27 and TRBJ2-3; 7 bases line up with TRBD1. The germline V gene has CDR1 MNHEY and CDR2 SMNVEV (reference sequence). With 4 bases clipped from V and 2 bases from J, the junction kept 3 bases outside the gene matches. The CDR3 is 14 residues long. The CDR3 is CASSYRGTTDTQYF. CDR3 nucleotides: TGTGCCAGCAGTTACAGGGGAACCACAGATACGCAGTATTTT.

This clonotype was seen a handful of times. The chain couples TRBV20-1 to TRBJ2-5; D remains unclear. V dropped 6 bases and J dropped 3 bases, with 11 bases sitting between them. CDR1 DFQATT and CDR2 SNEGSKA come from the germline V gene (reference sequence). The CDR3 length is 12 residues. The CDR3 spells CSALTDKETQYF. The CDR3 DNA sequence: TGCAGTGCCCTGACGGATAAAGAGACCCAGTACTTC.

This clonotype has at least ten counts. The rearrangement links TRBV5-1 to TRBJ2-5; 7 bases match TRBD1. The CDR3 has 15 residues. Trimming removed 4 bases from V and 0 bases from J; junction bases left unmatched: 6. Germline values: CDR1 SGHRS, CDR2 YFSETQ. The CDR3 DNA reads as TGCGCCAGCAGCATGGGACAGCCGTACCAAGAGACCCAGTACTTC. Amino acid sequence: CASSMGQPYQETQYF. The full variable domain, in which reference TRBV5-1 and TRBJ2-5 provide the parts outside the CDR3, is KAGVTQTPRYLIKTRGQQVTLSCSPISGHRSVSWYQQTPGQGLQFLFEYFSETQRNKGNFPGRFSGRQFSNSRSEMNVSTLELGDSALYLCASSMGQPYQETQYFGPGTRLLVL.

V gene TRBV7-6 combines with J gene TRBJ2-3; 10 bases align to TRBD1. The CDR3 has 13 amino acids. With 5 bases clipped from V and 4 bases from J, the junction kept 0 bases outside the gene matches. Germline CDR1 SGHVS, CDR2 FNYEAQ. The CDR3 DNA reads as TGTGCCAGCAGCGGACAGGGGGCAGATACGCAGTATTTT. This codes for CASSGQGADTQYF.

This clonotype was detected a few times. An end of the junction does not agree with germline; a read error may underlie this. The chain links TRBV7-7 to TRBJ2-1; the D gene is possibly TRBD2 (6 bases). Germline V gene sequence: CDR1 SSHAT, CDR2 FNYEAQ (reference sequence). The CDR3 consists of 15 residues. The CDR3 coding sequence is TGTGCTAGCAGCCCGGGACTGATCTCCTACAATGAGCAGTTCTTC. Translation gives CASSPGLISYNEQFF.

In this sample, this clonotype turned up many times. The chain is built from TRBV28 and TRBJ1-2; 8 bases agree with TRBD1. V shed 3 bases and J 4 bases; nucleotides not matched to a gene: 4. Germline V gives CDR1 MDHEN, CDR2 SYDVKM. The CDR3 loop spans 14 amino acids. The CDR3 DNA follows: TGTGCCAGCAGTTTGACAGGGGCGCGCTATGGCTACACCTTC. It is translated as CASSLTGARYGYTF.

The rearrangement links TRBV5-1 to TRBJ2-3; 10 nucleotides agree with TRBD2. The V gene's germline CDR1 is SGHRS and CDR2 YFSETQ. The V segment lost 4 bases and the J segment 2 bases; nucleotides outside the gene matches: 4. The CDR3 length is 15 residues. The DNA of the CDR3 is TGCGCCAGCAGCCACGGACTAGCGGCCACAGATACGCAGTATTTT. It encodes CASSHGLAATDTQYF.

This clonotype was counted ten times or more. The chain joins TRBV10-3 to TRBJ1-5; 7 bases match TRBD1. J gave up 7 bases and V 10 bases, and 10 bases lay outside the gene matches. The CDR3 consists of 13 residues. Germline CDR1 reads ENHRY; CDR2 reads SYGVKD. CDR3: CATREGAGQPQHF. CDR3 coding DNA: TGTGCCACCAGGGAGGGGGCAGGGCAGCCCCAGCATTTT.

This clonotype was detected ten times or more. The V call is TRBV28, the J call TRBJ2-7; 9 positions match TRBD1. CDR3 length: 15 residues. The ends lost 3 bases at V and 2 bases at J; junction bases unmatched: 5. The V gene's germline CDR1 is MDHEN and CDR2 SYDVKM. This CDR3 reads CASSLTGDRAYEQYF. In DNA, the CDR3 is TGTGCCAGCAGTTTGACGGGGGACAGGGCCTACGAGCAGTACTTC.

The V gene is TRBV20-1, the J gene TRBJ2-7, with a weak D call TRBD2 (5 bases). V lost 0 bases and J 3 bases, leaving 15 bases between the germline ends. The CDR3 is made up of 15 amino acids. The germline V gene has CDR1 DFQATT and CDR2 SNEGSKA (reference sequence). The CDR3 DNA reads TGCAGTGCTAGAGATAAGGGCAGTGACTACTACGAGCAGTACTTC. This translates into CSARDKGSDYYEQYF.

This rearrangement joins TRBV10-2 to TRBJ1-3; D unresolved. Germline assignment: CDR1 WSHSY and CDR2 SAAADI. Trimming left V 8 bases short and J 4 bases short, with 6 bases between. This CDR3 comprises 11 residues. The CDR3 coding sequence is TGCGCCAGCGCTTTGGGAAACACCATATATTTT. Encoded protein: CASALGNTIYF.

This clonotype was observed at least ten times. This rearrangement joins TRBV6-5 to TRBJ2-1, with D possibly called TRBD1 or TRBD2 (5 bases each). V gave up 5 bases and J gave up 2 bases, with 13 bases separating them. Germline assignment: CDR1 MNHEY and CDR2 SVGAGI. This CDR3 spans 15 amino acids. The CDR3 DNA reads as TGTGCCAGCAGTAGGAGGACACCAGCCTACAATGAGCAGTTCTTC. Translation: CASSRRTPAYNEQFF.

Many counts were recorded for this clonotype. The chain uses TRBV4-2 and TRBJ2-2, with 9 bases fitting TRBD1. The CDR3 totals 18 residues. Trimming at V came to 3 bases and at J to 0 bases, leaving 8 bases not matched to a gene. Germline V lookup: CDR1 LGHNA, CDR2 YNFKEQ. In DNA, the CDR3 is TGTGCCAGCAGCCAGAGGGGACAGGGCAGTACGAACACCGGGGAGCTGTTTTTT. This gives the protein CASSQRGQGSTNTGELFF.

The V and J genes are TRBV28 and TRBJ1-6; a possible D gene is TRBD1 (5 bases). With 5 bases removed from V and 3 bases from J, the gap between germline ends came to 17 bases. This CDR3 has 17 residues. Germline V gene sequence: CDR1 MDHEN, CDR2 SYDVKM. CDR3 bases: TGTGCCAGCAGTCTACCGGGACGGACGAGCTATAATTCACCCCTCCACTTT. Translation gives CASSLPGRTSYNSPLHF.

This clonotype was seen at least ten times. The CDR3: CASSQDASETQYF. In nucleotides, the CDR3 is TGCGCCAGCAGCCAAGATGCTTCCGAGACCCAGTACTTC. The chain carries TRBV4-1 and TRBJ2-5; the D is unclear. In germline, CDR1 is MGHRA, CDR2 YSYEKL. CDR3 length: 13 amino acids. V shed 0 bases and J shed 5 bases, with 7 bases lying between them.